This T cell receptor (beta chain) was recovered during a study of early T cells in non-severe SARS-CoV-2 infection (dated by TCRdb to 2020 to 2022). Some background on the complete study: TCR sequencing used bulk RNA from unsorted whole blood, so alpha and beta chains could not be paired.

General study outcomes and caveats: VDJdb matching was skewed toward anti-spike CD8 responses, so virus-specific expansions were likely underestimated and private and CD4 specificities were missed.

The receptor library was made with 5' RACE. The sequencing machine was a NextSeq 500. The TCR library protocol attached unique molecular identifiers to individual cDNA molecules to correct for sequencing error and PCR bias. Both TCR alpha and beta chains were sequenced, and tight co-correlation was observed between alpha and beta sequence abundances in each sample. Processing in the source paper ran as follows. V gene, J gene and CDR3 annotation of TCR sequences was performed with Decombinator V4. Expanded TCRs were defined as changing significantly between any two time points under a Poisson model with p below 0.0001. TCR abundances were normalised to the total number of TCRs sequenced per sample and were expressed as counts per million. TRAV1-2 paired with TRAJ12, TRAJ20 or TRAJ33 defined MAIT TCRs, while TRAV10 paired with TRAJ18 defined iNKT TCRs. A search of VDJdb, accessed on 1 November 2021, was run for TCRs annotated to CMV, EBV and SARS-CoV-2, with TCRs annotated for multiple antigens excluded. The raw public reads went through TCRdb reprocessing: fastp at Q25, MiXCR clone calling, in-frame beta chains kept. CDR3 protein sequences are deduplicated, and each keeps its most common genes and DNA. TCRdb assigned the V and J calls; the authors' analysis was not used. In all, the sample holds about 130,000 distinct CDR3 sequences, and under 15% of those were seen once. The top ten clones comprise around a fifth of the sample.

This clonotype has more than one count but fewer than ten. The antigen it recognizes is unknown. Per-base quality was not reported, and no clone a single base away is much larger than it. The study was a case-control design nested within a healthcare worker cohort in London, UK, with weekly nasopharyngeal swab PCR tests and blood sampling. Healthcare workers were recruited during the week of the UK lockdown, between 23 and 31 March 2020, and followed weekly for up to roughly 15 weeks. V gives up 6 bases and J gives up 6 bases, and the segment between their germline ends measures 12 bases. The germline V gene gives CDR1 as SNHLY and CDR2 as FYNNEI. The cysteine opens and the phenylalanine closes a CDR3 of 13 amino acids. Kept here is only the CDR3 DNA, which spans 39 bases and is read in frame from base 1.

Source material: whole blood. The TCR comes from an adult who was a healthcare worker with PCR-confirmed SARS-CoV-2 infection or an uninfected control (not recorded which). The chain links TRBV2 with TRBJ1-5; the D gene cannot be resolved reliably. The CDR3 loop reads CASRVEEVQPQHF. The nucleotide sequence is given as TGTGCCAGCAGGGTAGAGGAAGTTCAGCCCCAGCATTTT.